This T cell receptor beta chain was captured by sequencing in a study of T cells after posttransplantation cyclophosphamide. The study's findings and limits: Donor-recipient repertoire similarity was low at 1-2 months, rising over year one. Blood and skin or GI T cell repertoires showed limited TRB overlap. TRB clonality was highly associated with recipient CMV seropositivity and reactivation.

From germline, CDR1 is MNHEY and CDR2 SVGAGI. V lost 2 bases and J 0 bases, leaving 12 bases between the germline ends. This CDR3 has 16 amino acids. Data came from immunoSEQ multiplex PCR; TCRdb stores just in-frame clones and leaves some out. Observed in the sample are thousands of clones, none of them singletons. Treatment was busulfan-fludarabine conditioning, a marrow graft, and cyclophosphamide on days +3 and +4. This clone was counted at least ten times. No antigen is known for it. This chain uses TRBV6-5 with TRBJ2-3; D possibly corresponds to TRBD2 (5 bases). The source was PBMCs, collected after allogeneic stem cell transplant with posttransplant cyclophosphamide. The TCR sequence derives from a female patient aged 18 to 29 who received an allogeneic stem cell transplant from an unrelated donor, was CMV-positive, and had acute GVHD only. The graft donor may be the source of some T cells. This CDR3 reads CASSYGRRPSTDTQYF. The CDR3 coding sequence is TGTGCCAGCAGTTACGGGAGAAGGCCCAGCACAGATACGCAGTATTTT.